This T cell receptor beta chain was identified in a study of tumor-infiltrating lymphocytes in localized non-small cell lung cancer (dated by TCRdb to the early 2020s). In the study overall: The cohort covered several histologies, both smokers and never-smokers, and patients whose samples were collected after neoadjuvant chemotherapy. The same patients underwent several integrated assays, with TCR sequencing performed together with flow cytometry, multiplex immunofluorescence, RNA-seq, exome sequencing and proteomics. Each patient provided resected tumor tissue plus uninvolved lung tissue from the same patient, with the uninvolved lung tissue described as non-adjacent to the tumor. For 50 to 55 patients, immunoSEQ T-cell fraction was compared between paired tumor and uninvolved lung. The overall ICON cohort comprised fewer than 170 surgical patients with localized non-small cell lung cancer whose tumors were resected.

ICON enrollment began in 2016, and the last patient was enrolled in late 2018. Fresh tumor and matched uninvolved tissue for in-depth immune analyses, including TCR sequencing, were collected from a subcohort of around 76 patients. No cell sorting was done, and TCR sequencing was instead run on DNA isolated from bulk tissue. The T-cell fraction in tumor and uninvolved lung tissue was provided by TCR sequencing with the immunoSEQ assay. Per the original workflow: For survival analysis, patients were split into high (upper tertile) and low (lower two tertiles) T-cell fraction groups and compared by log-rank test. A signed-rank test was used to test paired tumor versus uninvolved lung differences in T-cell fraction. TCRdb retrieved this table from immuneACCESS and kept in-frame rearrangements only. Not all clones are present; in checked studies, unresolved V genes account for under half, and no reason is known for the remainder. That table supplies the V and J calls and clone size; D and trimming were determined from the DNA. The sample includes 11,000 to 15,000 clones, with 75% to 85% observed a single time. The top ten hold under 3% of the sample.

From a lookup of the germline V gene, CDR1 and CDR2 are SGHRS and YFSETQ. Trimming takes 4 bases off V and 3 bases off J; junction bases not matched to a gene: 5. Reading from cysteine to phenylalanine, the CDR3 counts 15 amino acids. Only the CDR3 DNA stays, 45 bases, in frame from base 1. About this clone itself: This clone's antigen is unknown. There are no base qualities to consult, and no much larger clone falls within one base.

Broad study findings and their caveats: No association of tumor T-cell fraction from TCR sequencing with recurrence-free survival was found (p = 0.61). TCR-derived T-cell fraction did not differ between the flow cytometry-defined immunotypes IM1 (good prognosis) and IM2 (poor prognosis). Because different pieces of the same tissue were used for different assays, technical variation could not be separated from intratumor heterogeneity. Since assay coverage differed from patient to patient depending on how much tissue was available, TCR sequencing was done for only a subset of the cohort. In line with immunofluorescence CD3 counts, TCRbeta sequencing supported higher T cell infiltration in tumors compared with uninvolved lung tissue.

This receptor chain uses TRBV5-1 and TRBJ2-1, with 9 bases aligning to TRBD1. The receptor's source is a human donor with non-small cell lung cancer. Source material: lung tumor tissue. CDR3 reads: CASSPGTGHYNEQFF. The nucleotide sequence reads as follows: TGCGCCAGCAGCCCCGGGACAGGGCACTACAATGAGCAGTTCTTC.